Shown below are 20 T cell receptor beta chains from a single sample sequenced in a study of T cell responses to AZD1222 COVID-19 vaccine. TCRdb's copy holds only in-frame clones and misses some; the assay was immunoSEQ multiplex PCR. The sample lists around 200,000 clones; around 90% were seen once. Sequencing used peripheral blood, obtained on day 0 of AZD1222 vaccination. The receptors here all came from an adult in good health.

The V and J genes are TRBV7-3 and TRBJ2-1, with 15 bases fitting TRBD2. Germline loops: CDR1 SGHTA, CDR2 FQGTGA. This CDR3 is 15 amino acids long. V was clipped by 5 bases and J by 10 bases; unmatched bases: 6. CDR3 protein: CASSLGTSGGPEQFF. As DNA, the CDR3 is TGTGCCAGCAGCCTTGGGACTAGCGGGGGGCCCGAGCAGTTCTTC.

The chain is built from TRBV7-3 and TRBJ2-1; 9 bases map to TRBD1. CDR3 length equals 16 residues. Germline V CDR1 and CDR2: SGHTA, FQGTGA. V lost 7 bases, J lost 0 bases, and 7 bases stayed unmatched. The CDR3 bases are TGTGCCAGCAACAAACAGGGGGCCAGCTCCTACAATGAGCAGTTCTTC. Translating it yields CASNKQGASSYNEQFF.

The chain uses TRBV28 and TRBJ1-6, with unresolved D. Germline V gene data show CDR1 as MDHEN and CDR2 as SYDVKM. This CDR3 region has 14 residues. Trimming left V 8 bases short and J 6 bases short, with 14 bases between. The CDR3 region is CASDGLYRNSPLHF. CDR3 bases: TGTGCCAGCGACGGGCTATATCGTAATTCACCCCTCCACTTT.

The gene calls are TRBV12-5 and TRBJ2-7; D is uncertain. CDR1 is LGHNT, CDR2 FRNRAP, per germline. The V gene lost 0 bases and the J gene lost 2 bases, with 8 bases spanning the gap. This CDR3 spans 14 amino acids. This chain's CDR3 is CASGLVDKPYEQYF. In DNA, the CDR3 is TGTGCTAGTGGTTTGGTAGACAAACCCTACGAGCAGTACTTC.

The chain carries TRBV5-1 and TRBJ2-7, with D possibly matching TRBD1 (8 bases). The V and J ends lost 3 bases and 3 bases respectively, with 19 bases between them. The CDR3 is 16 residues long. The germline CDR1 and CDR2 sequences are SGHRS and YFSETQ. CDR3 region: CASSSSGGTGYYEQYF. The CDR3 nucleotides read TGCGCCAGCAGCTCCTCCGGGGGGACAGGCTACTACGAGCAGTACTTC.

The V and J genes are TRBV4-3 and TRBJ2-5; D not certain. The germline gives CDR1 LGHNA, CDR2 YSLEER. V was pared by 5 bases and J by 0 bases, with 16 bases between. The CDR3 loop spans 16 amino acids. CDR3 nucleotides: TGCGCCAGCAGCAAAGGATACCCCTTGTACCAAGAGACCCAGTACTTC. Translated, it gives CASSKGYPLYQETQYF.

The chain recombines TRBV19 with TRBJ2-5; 7 bases align to TRBD1. The length of the CDR3 is 13 residues. CDR1 is LNHDA, CDR2 SQIVND, per germline (reference sequence). V lost 7 bases and J lost 5; bases outside the gene matches: 7. CDR3: CASKGDRRETQYF. The CDR3 DNA is TGTGCCAGTAAAGGGGACAGAAGGGAGACCCAGTACTTC.

V and J are TRBV18 and TRBJ2-2; TRBD1 matches 8 bases. The germline V gene has CDR1 KGHSH and CDR2 LQKENI. The trim removed 1 base at V and 0 bases at J, leaving 1 base unmatched. This CDR3 region has 16 residues. CDR3 region: CASSPRGQANTGELFF. DNA for the CDR3: TGTGCCAGCTCACCACGGGGACAGGCGAACACCGGGGAGCTGTTTTTT.

The CDR3 loop reads CASSLDRKTYEQYF. For the CDR3, the DNA is TGCGCCAGCAGCTTGGACCGAAAGACCTACGAGCAGTACTTC. This chain connects TRBV5-1 to TRBJ2-7; D is uncertain. This CDR3 comprises 14 residues. Germline loops: CDR1 SGHRS, CDR2 YFSETQ. V lost 0 bases to trimming and J lost 2 bases, with 9 bases between them.

The rearrangement links TRBV5-6 to TRBJ2-4, with 7 bases identical to TRBD1. The CDR3 totals 14 residues. Germline CDR1 and CDR2: SGHDT and YYEEEE. Trimming took 4 bases from V and 8 from J; bases not matched to a gene: 9. The CDR3: CASSPVRGRDIQYF. CDR3 DNA sequence: TGTGCCAGCAGCCCTGTGAGGGGGCGGGACATTCAGTACTTC.

The V call is TRBV7-2, the J call TRBJ2-7; D possibly corresponds to TRBD1 (6 bases). Between the trimmed V and J ends, which lost 1 base and 6 bases, there was a span of 13 bases. The CDR3 is 14 residues long. The germline V gene encodes CDR1 SGHTA and CDR2 FQGNSA. CDR3 DNA sequence: TGTGCCAGCAGCTTAGACAGGGAGTCGGGCGAGCAGTACTTC. This codes for CASSLDRESGEQYF.

V gene TRBV6-5 combines with J gene TRBJ1-2, with 9 bases fitting TRBD1. Germline V lookup: CDR1 MNHEY, CDR2 SVGAGI. This CDR3 is built from 14 residues. The V gene end was trimmed by 5 bases and the J gene end by 3 bases; junction bases not matched to a gene: 4. The CDR3 here is CASSPGQGYYGYTF. The CDR3 DNA reads as TGTGCCAGCAGTCCGGGACAGGGCTACTATGGCTACACCTTC.

The chain combines TRBV2 with TRBJ2-7; no clear D gene. V lost 7 bases and J 3 bases, leaving 19 bases between the germline ends. Germline V gene data show CDR1 as SNHLY and CDR2 as FYNNEI. CDR3 length: 15 amino acids. The CDR3 DNA reads TGTGCCAGCATTGCGCTTGATGATGGGGACTACGAGCAGTACTTC. It codes for CASIALDDGDYEQYF.

The chain couples TRBV28 to TRBJ2-5, with D possibly being TRBD2 (6 bases). Trimming cost V 4 bases and J 0 bases, with 12 bases left between them. The germline V gene encodes CDR1 MDHEN and CDR2 SYDVKM. This CDR3 region has 15 residues. The CDR3 reads CASSYGGLNQETQYF. CDR3 bases: TGTGCCAGCAGTTATGGGGGACTTAACCAAGAGACCCAGTACTTC.

The V gene is TRBV23-1, the J gene TRBJ1-2; D possibly corresponds to TRBD1 (5 bases). TRBV23-1 is known as an ORF, though its function is uncertain. V lost 0 bases and J lost 8, with 16 bases in between. This CDR3 spans 15 amino acids. The CDR3 DNA reads as TGCGCCAGCAGTCAATCTGGGGTGAGGGGTGAGGGCTACACCTTC. It translates to CASSQSGVRGEGYTF.

The CDR3 loop is CASSPGQPSLSSGNTIYF. The CDR3 DNA sequence: TGTGCCAGCTCACCGGGACAGCCCTCTCTGAGCTCTGGAAACACCATATATTTT. The chain recombines TRBV18 with TRBJ1-3; 7 bases are shared with TRBD1. J lost 0 bases, V lost 3 bases, and 11 bases had no gene match. The CDR3 length is 18 residues. Germline V gene data show CDR1 as KGHSH and CDR2 as LQKENI. Combining the CDR3 with reference TRBV18 and TRBJ1-3 gives the whole variable domain NAGVMQNPRHLVRRRGQEARLRCSPMKGHSHVYWYRQLPEEGLKFMVYLQKENIIDESGMPKERFSAEFPKEGPSILRIQQVVRGDSAAYFCASSPGQPSLSSGNTIYFGEGSWLTVV.

The rearrangement links TRBV6-5 to TRBJ1-6; 9 bases align to TRBD1. This CDR3 spans 14 amino acids. The V segment lost 5 bases and the J segment 5 bases; nucleotides outside the gene matches: 1. Germline values: CDR1 MNHEY, CDR2 SVGAGI. CDR3 loop: CASSTGGHNSPLHF. CDR3 sequence (DNA): TGTGCCAGCAGTACAGGGGGCCATAATTCACCCCTCCACTTT.

The chain recombines TRBV7-9 with TRBJ2-1; TRBD2 agrees at 10 bases. Looked up from germline, CDR1 is SEHNR and CDR2 is FQNEAQ (reference sequence). V was pared by 6 bases and J by 4 bases, with 6 bases of the junction left unmatched. CDR3 length: 15 amino acids. CDR3 DNA: TGTGCCAGCAGAGATAGCGGGGGGCCATACAATGAGCAGTTCTTC. Its translation is CASRDSGGPYNEQFF.

The chain employs TRBV3-1 (or the pseudogene TRBV3-2) and TRBJ1-3; D gene uncertain. Trimming cost V 0 bases and J 6 bases, with 6 bases left between them. The CDR3 has 13 residues. The germline V gene has CDR1 LGHDT and CDR2 YNNKEL (reference sequence). CDR3 coding DNA: TGTGCCAGCAGCCAAGACAGAAAAAACACCATATATTTT. It codes for CASSQDRKNTIYF.

This chain uses TRBV12-5 with TRBJ2-7, with TRBD1 identical over 11 bases. Looked up from germline, CDR1 is LGHNT and CDR2 is FRNRAP. The ends lost 2 bases at V and 6 bases at J; junction bases unmatched: 3. The CDR3 consists of 14 residues. In DNA, the CDR3 is TGTGCTAGTGGTTTGCATGGGACAGGGGGCGAGCAGTACTTC. This gives the protein CASGLHGTGGEQYF.